A selection of T cell receptor beta chains follows, all from one sample in a study of human T cells and chemical hapten exposure. MiXCR was run by TCRdb on the RACE reads, yielding one entry per CDR3 protein. The repertoire has about 120,000 distinct CDR3 sequences, about 13% of them found once; the top ten carry 2.8%. Sequences were derived from whole blood, sampled in connection with sensitization to the hapten diphenylcyclopropenone (DPC). The receptor set was obtained from a young woman with alopecia areata. Some clones in this sample may be carry-over from other donors' samples. CDR3s include the opening cysteine and the closing phenylalanine or tryptophan. A D gene is named only where the DNA matches it firmly. For some rows the clone size is stated as once, few or many, or as a class when expanded; others skip it.

J | D | V | size | DNA | CDR3
TRBJ2-7 | - | TRBV7-9 | - | TGTGCCAGCAGCTCCACTAAAGGGGACCGCCGGAGGGAGCAGTACTTC | CASSSTKGDRRREQYF
TRBJ2-1 | - | TRBV3-1 | - | TGTGCCAGCAGCGAAGTCCCCCCGCAGGGTGAGCAGTTCTTC | CASSEVPPQGEQFF
TRBJ2-7 | - | TRBV12-3/TRBV12-4 | - | TGTGCCAGCAGTCGATCAGGGGCCTACGAGCAGTACTTC | CASSRSGAYEQYF
TRBJ2-2 | - | TRBV7-3 | few | TGTGCCAGCAGCTCCTCGGGGGGCCTGAACACCGGGGAGCTGTTTTTT | CASSSSGGLNTGELFF
TRBJ1-1 | - | TRBV30 | - | TGTGCCTGGAAGTTAAACACTGAAGCTTTCTTT | CAWKLNTEAFF
TRBJ2-3 | TRBD2 | TRBV5-1 | - | TGCGCCAGCAGTCTTGGACTAGCGGGGACTAGCACAGATACGCAGTATTTT | CASSLGLAGTSTDTQYF
TRBJ1-1 | - | TRBV29-1 | many | TGCAGCGTTGACAGTATTCGGGGCACTGAAGCTTTCTTT | CSVDSIRGTEAFF
TRBJ2-5 | - | TRBV29-1 | many | TGCAGCGTTTTTAGCGGATTCCAAGAGACCCAGTACTTC | CSVFSGFQETQYF
TRBJ1-1 | - | TRBV12-3/TRBV12-4 | many | TGTGCCAGCAGTTCCAAGGGGGACACTGAAGCTTTCTTT | CASSSKGDTEAFF
TRBJ2-5 | TRBD2 | TRBV11-2 | - | TGTGCCAGCAGCTTAGAATCCGGCCCAAGGGTAGCGGGTAACCAAGAGACCCAGTACTTC | CASSLESGPRVAGNQETQYF
TRBJ2-2 | TRBD2 | TRBV10-3 | many | TGTGCCATCAGTGAGTCCGAACTAGCGGGGTCCACCGGGGAGCTGTTTTTT | CAISESELAGSTGELFF
TRBJ1-5 | - | TRBV27 | few | TGTGCCAGCACTCGACGGTGGAATAGCAATCAGCCCCAGCATTTT | CASTRRWNSNQPQHF
TRBJ2-7 | - | TRBV10-3 | few | TGTGCCAACGGGGCGGGCCCAGGTGAGGGGCAGTACTTC | CANGAGPGEGQYF
TRBJ1-5 | - | TRBV30 | - | TGTGCCTGGAGTGTGGAGTGGAATCAGCCCCAGCATTTT | CAWSVEWNQPQHF
TRBJ2-7 | TRBD1 | TRBV6-5 | few | TGTGCCAGCAGCTTACAGGGGGCGAGGAACGAGCAGTACTTC | CASSLQGARNEQYF
TRBJ2-5 | - | TRBV4-3 | many | TGCGCCAGCAGCCAAGGGGTGGCAGGACAAGAGACCCAGTACTTC | CASSQGVAGQETQYF
TRBJ2-3 | TRBD1 | TRBV4-3 | few | TGCGCCAGCAGCCCGGACAGGGTTTATACAGATACGCAGTATTTT | CASSPDRVYTDTQYF
TRBJ1-6 | TRBD1 | TRBV9 | many | TGTGCCAGCAGCACCTCCGACAGGGGAGGCGATAATTCACCCCTCCACTTT | CASSTSDRGGDNSPLHF
TRBJ2-1 | - | TRBV5-6 | - | TGTGCCAGCAGCTCTTTTCACAGCTCCTACAATGAGCAGTTCTTC | CASSSFHSSYNEQFF
TRBJ2-1 | - | TRBV5-6 | many | TGTGCCAGCAGCTTGGAAATGAGGACGTACAATGAGCAGTTCTTC | CASSLEMRTYNEQFF
TRBJ1-1 | TRBD1 | TRBV2 | few | TGTGCCAGCAGACTCGACAGGGGCACTGAAGCTTTCTTT | CASRLDRGTEAFF
TRBJ2-7 | TRBD1 | TRBV10-2 | few | TGCGCCAGCAGTGAGCCCGACAGGGGAAAAGCCTACGAGCAGTACTTC | CASSEPDRGKAYEQYF
TRBJ2-1 | TRBD2 | TRBV2 | few | TGTGCCAGCAACTACCCGCTAGCGGGGGGGCCGAGCTCCTACAATGAGCAGTTCTTC | CASNYPLAGGPSSYNEQFF
TRBJ2-6 | - | TRBV2 | - | TGTGCCAGCAGTGAGATCGGCAGGGCCAACGTCCTGACTTTC | CASSEIGRANVLTF
TRBJ1-1 | TRBD1 | TRBV10-1 | few | TGCGCCAGCGTTGCGAGGGGGCTTGAATCTTTCTTT | CASVARGLESFF
TRBJ1-1 | - | TRBV20-1 | many | TGCAGTGCTTCCCGGGACCAAGGGACTGAAGCTTTCTTT | CSASRDQGTEAFF
TRBJ2-3 | - | TRBV3-1 | few | TGTGCCAGCAGCCCAACTCGACTGGGCACAGATACGCAGTATTTT | CASSPTRLGTDTQYF
TRBJ2-7 | - | TRBV5-1 | few | TGCGCCAGCAGCCTACAGGGCGAGGTCGAGCAGTACTTC | CASSLQGEVEQYF
TRBJ2-3 | TRBD2 | TRBV7-9 | few | TGTGCCAGCAGCCAAGGCATAACTGGACTAGCCAGTGGGCATACGCAGTATTTT | CASSQGITGLASGHTQYF
TRBJ1-6 | - | TRBV28 | - | TGTGCCACCGCCGGTTCACCCCTCCACTTT | CATAGSPLHF
TRBJ2-3 | - | TRBV28 | - | TGTGCCAGCAGTACCAGCGGAGGGGGAGATACGCAGTATTTT | CASSTSGGGDTQYF
TRBJ2-5 | TRBD2 | TRBV4-3 | few | TGCGCCAGCAGCCAAGATTGGCTAGCGGGGGTTGAGACCCAGTACTTC | CASSQDWLAGVETQYF
TRBJ1-6 | - | TRBV3-1 | few | TGTGCCAGCAGCCAACATAATGACGGCTCCCTCCACTTT | CASSQHNDGSLHF
TRBJ1-5 | - | TRBV15 | - | TGTGCCACCAGCAGAGAACAGGTTAATCAGCCCCAGCATTTT | CATSREQVNQPQHF
TRBJ2-7 | TRBD1 | TRBV18 | - | TGTGCCAGCTCAGGCCGACAGGGCCCCTACGAGCAGTACTTC | CASSGRQGPYEQYF
TRBJ1-2 | TRBD1 | TRBV3-1 | - | TGTGCCAGCAGCCAGAGGACAGGGGGCCACTATGGCTACACCTTC | CASSQRTGGHYGYTF
TRBJ2-2 | - | TRBV6-5 | - | TGTGCCAGCAGTTACGTGAGCACCGGGGAGCTGTTTTTT | CASSYVSTGELFF
TRBJ2-3 | - | TRBV16 | - | TGTGCCAGCAGCCAATATAGGGGAGCAGATACGCAGTATTTT | CASSQYRGADTQYF
TRBJ2-1 | - | TRBV3-1 | few | TGTGCCAGCAGCCAAGAAGGATCTAGCCCGTTCTTC | CASSQEGSSPFF
TRBJ2-7 | - | TRBV11-2 | - | TGTGCCAGCAGCCTCGGGACATATCCCAGATACGAGCAGTACTTC | CASSLGTYPRYEQYF
TRBJ2-3 | - | TRBV7-2 | many | TGTGCCAGCAGCAGGAGTAACACAGATACGCAGTATTTT | CASSRSNTDTQYF
TRBJ1-1 | - | TRBV3-1 | - | TGTGCCAGCAGCCGCAACATGAACACTGAAGCTTTCTTT | CASSRNMNTEAFF
TRBJ2-7 | - | TRBV20-1 | - | TGCAGTGCCGAATCCTACGAGCAGTACTTC | CSAESYEQYF
TRBJ2-6 | - | TRBV29-1 | few | TGCAGCGTTGCGGGCAACTCTGGGGCCAACGTCCTGACTTTC | CSVAGNSGANVLTF
TRBJ2-7 | - | TRBV6-6 | - | TGTGCCAGCAGGATAAAGGGCCACGAGCAGTACTTC | CASRIKGHEQYF
TRBJ2-3 | - | TRBV7-8 | - | TGTGCCAGCAGCTTAGTTTCAGATACGCAGTATTTT | CASSLVSDTQYF
TRBJ2-1 | - | TRBV7-9 | - | TGTGCCAGCAGCTTAGTTAAACGGGGTGAGCAGTTCTTC | CASSLVKRGEQFF
TRBJ2-3 | - | TRBV6-5 | many | TGTGCCAGCAAGAGTACCACAGATACGCAGTATTTT | CASKSTTDTQYF
TRBJ2-7 | TRBD2 | TRBV7-6 | - | TGTGCCAGCAGCCCGCTTCTAGCGGGGGACTCCTACGAGCAGTACTTC | CASSPLLAGDSYEQYF
TRBJ2-3 | TRBD2 | TRBV12-3/TRBV12-4 | - | TGTGCCAGCAGCCTTGGACTAGCGGGGGGGGCAGATACGCAGTATTTT | CASSLGLAGGADTQYF
TRBJ2-3 | TRBD2 | TRBV2 | few | TGTGCCAGCAGTGTCGGACTAGCGGGGGGCCGGACGGATATGGGTACGCAGTATTTT | CASSVGLAGGRTDMGTQYF
TRBJ2-1 | TRBD2 | TRBV11-2 | - | TGTGCCAGCAGCAGTCTAGCGGGGGGGCCCGGTGAGCAGTTCTTC | CASSSLAGGPGEQFF
TRBJ1-4 | - | TRBV7-9 | many | TGTGCCAGCAGCTTAGTCAACAATGAAAAACTGTTTTTT | CASSLVNNEKLFF
TRBJ2-2 | TRBD1 | TRBV18 | few | TGTGCCAGCTCACCACCGGGACAGGGGAACACCGGGGAGCTGTTTTTT | CASSPPGQGNTGELFF
TRBJ2-7 | - | TRBV6-2/TRBV6-3 | - | TGTGCCAGCAGTTACCACGGGACTTACGAGCAGTACTTC | CASSYHGTYEQYF